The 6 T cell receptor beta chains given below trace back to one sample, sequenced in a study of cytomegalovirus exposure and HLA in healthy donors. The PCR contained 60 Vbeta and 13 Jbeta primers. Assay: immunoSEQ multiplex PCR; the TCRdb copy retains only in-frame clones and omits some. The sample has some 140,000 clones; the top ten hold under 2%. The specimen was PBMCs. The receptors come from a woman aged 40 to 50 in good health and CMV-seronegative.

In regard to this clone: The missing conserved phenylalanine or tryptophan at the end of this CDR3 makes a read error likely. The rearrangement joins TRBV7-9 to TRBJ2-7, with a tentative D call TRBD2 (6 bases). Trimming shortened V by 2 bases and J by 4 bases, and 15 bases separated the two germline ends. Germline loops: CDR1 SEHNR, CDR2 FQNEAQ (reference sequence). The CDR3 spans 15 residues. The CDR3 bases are TGTGCCAGCAGCTTAAGTAAAGCGGCGGGATACGAGCAGTACCTC. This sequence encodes CASSLSKAAGYEQYL.

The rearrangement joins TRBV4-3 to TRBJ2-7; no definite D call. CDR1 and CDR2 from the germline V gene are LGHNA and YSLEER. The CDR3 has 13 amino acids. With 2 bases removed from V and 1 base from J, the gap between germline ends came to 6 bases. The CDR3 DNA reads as TGCGCCAGCAGCCAAACGGTTTCCTACGAGCAGTACTTC. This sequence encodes CASSQTVSYEQYF.

CDR3 sequence (DNA): TGTGCCAGCAGCTTGAGGCAGGGGAACACCGGGGAGCTGTTTTTT. Translating gives CASSLRQGNTGELFF. The chain combines TRBV5-4 with TRBJ2-2, with D possibly being TRBD1 (5 bases). V was cut by 1 base and J by 1 base, with 8 bases left in between. The CDR3 loop spans 15 amino acids. Germline V gene sequence: CDR1 SGHNT, CDR2 YYREEE (reference sequence).

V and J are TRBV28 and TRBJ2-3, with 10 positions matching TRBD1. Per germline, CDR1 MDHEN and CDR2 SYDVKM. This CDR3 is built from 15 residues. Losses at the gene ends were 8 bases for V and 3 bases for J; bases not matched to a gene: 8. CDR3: CASSTPGQGTDTQYF. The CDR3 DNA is TGTGCCAGCTCAACTCCGGGACAGGGGACAGATACGCAGTATTTT.

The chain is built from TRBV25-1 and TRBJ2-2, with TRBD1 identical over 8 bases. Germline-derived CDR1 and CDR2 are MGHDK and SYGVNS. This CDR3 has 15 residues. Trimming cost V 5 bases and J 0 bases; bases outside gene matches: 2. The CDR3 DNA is TGTGCCAGCAGTACACAGGGGGCGAACACCGGGGAGCTGTTTTTT. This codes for CASSTQGANTGELFF.

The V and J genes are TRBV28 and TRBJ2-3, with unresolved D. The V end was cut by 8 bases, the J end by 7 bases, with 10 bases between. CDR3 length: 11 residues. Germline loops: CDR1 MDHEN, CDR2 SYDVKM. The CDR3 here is CASLAVNTQYF. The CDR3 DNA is TGTGCCAGCCTTGCGGTAAATACGCAGTATTTT. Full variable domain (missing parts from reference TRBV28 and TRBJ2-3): DVKVTQSSRYLVKRTGEKVFLECVQDMDHENMFWYRQDPGLGLRLIYFSYDVKMKEKGDIPEGYSVSREKKERFSLILESASTNQTSMYLCASLAVNTQYFGPGTRLTVL.